The 17 T cell receptor beta chains below were found in one sample sequenced in a study of blood T cell repertoires in COVID-19. Clones were sequenced by immunoSEQ multiplex PCR, and TCRdb holds only the in-frame ones, with some missing. The repertoire holds 200,000 to 300,000 clones, with about 84% as singletons. The material sequenced was peripheral blood. The source is a woman of 80 years or more with acute or convalescent COVID-19.

The table lists this clone with a few counts. The chain recombines TRBV6-6 with TRBJ1-6, with a tentative D call TRBD1 (5 bases). Germline CDR1 is MNHNY and CDR2 is SVGAGI (reference sequence). The V and J ends lost 0 bases and 7 bases respectively, with 13 bases between them. This CDR3 region has 16 residues. The CDR3 reads CASSYSIQVGNSPLHF. The CDR3 DNA sequence: TGTGCCAGCAGTTACTCGATACAGGTGGGGAATTCACCCCTCCACTTT.

The sample holds a few counts of this clone. V is TRBV7-9 and J is TRBJ2-7; 7 bases fit TRBD1. With V trimmed by 6 bases and J by 1 base, 6 bases remained unmatched. The V gene's germline CDR1 is SEHNR and CDR2 FQNEAQ (reference sequence). This CDR3 has 14 residues. For the CDR3, the DNA is TGTGCCAGCAGTGGGACAGTGAGTTCCTACGAGCAGTACTTC. This gives the protein CASSGTVSSYEQYF.

The rearrangement uses TRBV7-2 and TRBJ2-5, with 7 bases lining up with TRBD1. This CDR3 spans 15 amino acids. Losses at the gene ends were 5 bases for V and 1 base for J; bases not matched to a gene: 7. Germline V lookup: CDR1 SGHTA, CDR2 FQGNSA. CDR3: CASSRRTGPQETQYF. The DNA for the CDR3 is TGTGCCAGCAGCCGCAGGACAGGACCCCAAGAGACCCAGTACTTC.

This chain links TRBV5-1 with TRBJ2-2, with 7 bases lining up with TRBD1. The CDR3 covers 16 residues. Germline values: CDR1 SGHRS, CDR2 YFSETQ. V was clipped by 0 bases and J by 3 bases; unmatched bases: 5. The chain's CDR3 is CASSLEQGPDTGELFF. In DNA, the CDR3 is TGCGCCAGCAGCTTGGAACAGGGGCCGGACACCGGGGAGCTGTTTTTT.

The chain joins TRBV27 to TRBJ1-2; possibly TRBD1 for D (5 bases). The CDR3 contains 15 residues. Germline-derived CDR1 and CDR2 are MNHEY and SMNVEV (reference sequence). V was shortened by 1 base and J by 6 bases, with 15 bases between the two germline ends. CDR3 in DNA: TGTGCCAGCAGTTTATTGTCAGGCAGGGATAATGGCTACACCTTC. As protein: CASSLLSGRDNGYTF.

This chain's CDR3 is CAISESSGAYNEQFF. DNA for the CDR3: TGTGCCATCAGTGAGTCTTCGGGAGCCTACAATGAGCAGTTCTTC. This chain uses TRBV10-3 with TRBJ2-1, with a possible D match to TRBD2 (6 bases). The V and J ends lost 0 bases and 2 bases respectively, with 8 bases between them. Germline CDR1 and CDR2: ENHRY and SYGVKD. The CDR3 has 15 amino acids.

The chain employs TRBV4-2 and TRBJ2-3; 10 nucleotides match TRBD2. The CDR3 sequence is 18 residues long. V shed 4 bases and J 4 bases; nucleotides not matched to a gene: 14. The V gene's germline CDR1 is LGHNA and CDR2 YNFKEQ. CDR3 DNA: TGTGCCAGCAGCCTGGACATTTTAGCGGGGGGCTCTTCAGATACGCAGTATTTT. This translates into CASSLDILAGGSSDTQYF.

This clone was found a few times. The chain is built from TRBV28 and TRBJ1-4; 9 nucleotides line up with TRBD1. The ends lost 5 bases at V and 8 bases at J; junction bases unmatched: 9. CDR1 and CDR2 (germline): MDHEN, SYDVKM. This CDR3 comprises 15 residues. CDR3: CASSKQGAGLEKLFF. As DNA, the CDR3 is TGTGCCAGCAGTAAACAGGGGGCTGGTTTGGAAAAACTGTTTTTT.

The V call is TRBV10-2, the J call TRBJ1-3, with TRBD1 as a possible D gene (5 bases). This CDR3 contains 14 residues. The germline V gene has CDR1 WSHSY and CDR2 SAAADI. Trimming removed 6 bases from V and 0 bases from J, with 9 bases in between. The CDR3 nucleotides read TGCGCCAGCAGGGCGGGGCCCTCTGGAAACACCATATATTTT. It translates to CASRAGPSGNTIYF.

The V call is TRBV30, the J call TRBJ2-3; 9 nucleotides agree with TRBD2. Germline V gene data show CDR1 as GTSNPN and CDR2 as SVGIG (reference sequence). The CDR3 contains 15 residues. V trimming: 2 bases; J trimming: 1 base; junction bases outside the gene matches: 4. In DNA, the CDR3 is TGTGCCTGGAGTCAAGCGGGAGGCGGCACAGATACGCAGTATTTT. It is translated as CAWSQAGGGTDTQYF.

CDR3 nucleotides: TGTGCCAGCAGTTCCCTCGGGACAAATGAGCAGTTCTTC. This gives the protein CASSSLGTNEQFF. This chain links TRBV6-5 with TRBJ2-1; a weak D match, TRBD1 (6 bases). Per the germline V gene, CDR1 is MNHEY and CDR2 is SVGAGI. V shed 4 bases and J shed 7 bases, with 11 bases lying between them. This CDR3 region has 13 residues.

The J gene is TRBJ2-7, the V gene TRBV2, with 8 bases that match TRBD1. CDR1 and CDR2 (germline): SNHLY, FYNNEI. The ends lost 5 bases at V and 7 bases at J; junction bases unmatched: 7. The CDR3 contains 13 residues. The CDR3 region has the DNA TGTGCCAGCAGTCACCCAGGGGGCGAGGAGCAGTACTTC. Amino acid sequence: CASSHPGGEEQYF.

This clone occurred a few times. This chain connects TRBV20-1 to TRBJ2-7; TRBD2 might be the D (6 bases). Per germline, CDR1 DFQATT and CDR2 SNEGSKA (reference sequence). V lost 3 bases and J lost 5, with 14 bases in between. This CDR3 has 13 residues. CDR3 sequence (DNA): TGCAGTGCTAGTCATCCGGGAGTTAACGAGCAGTACTTC. This codes for CSASHPGVNEQYF.

The V gene is TRBV18, the J gene TRBJ1-2; TRBD1 matches at 7 bases. The length of the CDR3 is 13 residues. Germline assignment: CDR1 KGHSH and CDR2 LQKENI. The trim removed 6 bases at V and 6 bases at J, leaving 7 bases unmatched. The CDR3 DNA reads as TGTGCCAGCTCCAGAACAGGGGAGGATGGCTACACCTTC. Translation: CASSRTGEDGYTF.

The chain combines TRBV7-2 with TRBJ2-7; 7 bases align to TRBD2. The V and J ends lost 1 base and 4 bases, in that order; junction bases with no gene match: 10. The germline V gene encodes CDR1 SGHTA and CDR2 FQGNSA. This CDR3 region has 16 residues. This CDR3 reads CASSLVMLAVDYEQYF. CDR3 sequence (DNA): TGTGCCAGCAGCTTAGTAATGCTAGCGGTAGATTACGAGCAGTACTTC.

This chain links TRBV27 with TRBJ1-5; 7 bases match TRBD1. Germline V gives CDR1 MNHEY, CDR2 SMNVEV (reference sequence). The V gene end was trimmed by 5 bases and the J gene end by 4 bases; junction bases not matched to a gene: 5. The CDR3 has 14 amino acids. CDR3 in DNA: TGTGCCAGCAGTAGACAGGGCCGGAATCAGCCCCAGCATTTT. Its translation is CASSRQGRNQPQHF.

The rearrangement joins TRBV5-1 to TRBJ1-1; perhaps TRBD1 as D (6 bases). The CDR3 is made up of 14 amino acids. Trimming pared 3 bases from V and 4 bases from J, leaving 13 bases between. Germline CDR1 and CDR2: SGHRS and YFSETQ. CDR3 residues: CASSSTRGGTEAFF. The DNA for the CDR3 is TGCGCCAGCAGCTCAACTAGGGGGGGCACTGAAGCTTTCTTT.